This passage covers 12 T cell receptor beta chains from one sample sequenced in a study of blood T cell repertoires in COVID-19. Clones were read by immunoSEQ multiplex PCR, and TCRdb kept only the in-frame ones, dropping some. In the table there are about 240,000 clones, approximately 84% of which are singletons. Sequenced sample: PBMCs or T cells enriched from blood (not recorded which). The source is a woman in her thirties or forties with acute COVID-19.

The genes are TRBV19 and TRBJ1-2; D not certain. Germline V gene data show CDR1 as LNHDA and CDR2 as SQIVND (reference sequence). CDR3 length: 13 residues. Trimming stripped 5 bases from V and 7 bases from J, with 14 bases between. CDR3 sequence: CASSEIIEAGYTF. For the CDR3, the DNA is TGTGCCAGTAGTGAGATCATAGAGGCTGGCTACACCTTC.

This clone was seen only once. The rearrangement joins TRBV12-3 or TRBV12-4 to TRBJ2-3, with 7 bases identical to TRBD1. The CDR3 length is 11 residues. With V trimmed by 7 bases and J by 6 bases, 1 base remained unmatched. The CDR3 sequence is CASTRGDTQYF. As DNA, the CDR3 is TGTGCCAGCACCAGGGGGGATACGCAGTATTTT.

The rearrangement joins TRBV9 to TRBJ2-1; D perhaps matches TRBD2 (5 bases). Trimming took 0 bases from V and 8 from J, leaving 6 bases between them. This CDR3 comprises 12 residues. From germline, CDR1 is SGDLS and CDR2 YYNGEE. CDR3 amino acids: CASSVVGDEQFF. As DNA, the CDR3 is TGTGCCAGCAGCGTAGTCGGGGATGAGCAGTTCTTC.

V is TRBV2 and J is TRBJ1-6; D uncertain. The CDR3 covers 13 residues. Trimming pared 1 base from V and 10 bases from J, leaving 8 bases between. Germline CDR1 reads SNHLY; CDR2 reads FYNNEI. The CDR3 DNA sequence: TGTGCCAGCAGTGAAGATGGGGAGTCACCCCTCCACTTT. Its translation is CASSEDGESPLHF. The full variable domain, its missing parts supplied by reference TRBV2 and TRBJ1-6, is EPEVTQTPSHQVTQMGQEVILRCVPISNHLYFYWYRQILGQKVEFLVSFYNNEISEKSEIFDDQFSVERPDGSNFTLKIRSTKLEDSAMYFCASSEDGESPLHFGNGTRLTVT.

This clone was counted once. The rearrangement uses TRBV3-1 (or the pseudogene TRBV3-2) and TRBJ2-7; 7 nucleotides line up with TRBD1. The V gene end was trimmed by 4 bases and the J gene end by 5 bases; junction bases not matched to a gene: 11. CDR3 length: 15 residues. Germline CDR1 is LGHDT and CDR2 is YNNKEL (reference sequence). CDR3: CASSRQGDIGDEQYF. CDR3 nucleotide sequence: TGTGCCAGCAGCCGACAGGGAGACATAGGCGACGAGCAGTACTTC.

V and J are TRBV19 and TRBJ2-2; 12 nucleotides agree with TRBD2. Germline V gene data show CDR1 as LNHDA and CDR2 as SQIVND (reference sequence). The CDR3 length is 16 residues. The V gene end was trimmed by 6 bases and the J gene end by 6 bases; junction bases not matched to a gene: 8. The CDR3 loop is CASSPWTSGIAGELFF. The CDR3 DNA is TGTGCCAGTAGCCCATGGACTAGCGGGATTGCCGGGGAGCTGTTTTTT.

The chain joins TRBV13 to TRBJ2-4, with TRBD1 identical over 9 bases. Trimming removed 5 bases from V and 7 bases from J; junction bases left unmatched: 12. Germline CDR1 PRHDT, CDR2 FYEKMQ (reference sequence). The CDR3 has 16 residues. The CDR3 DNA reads TGTGCCAGCAGCCGAAAATCACAGGGGGCTGGGAACATTCAGTACTTC. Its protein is CASSRKSQGAGNIQYF.

This CDR3 reads CASNPLGQGAKNEQFF. As DNA, the CDR3 is TGTGCCAGCAATCCTCTGGGACAGGGGGCAAAAAATGAGCAGTTCTTC. This rearrangement joins TRBV28 to TRBJ2-1, with TRBD1 matching over 12 bases. The CDR3 is made up of 16 amino acids. Per germline, CDR1 MDHEN and CDR2 SYDVKM. Trimming cost V 7 bases and J 7 bases; bases outside gene matches: 11.

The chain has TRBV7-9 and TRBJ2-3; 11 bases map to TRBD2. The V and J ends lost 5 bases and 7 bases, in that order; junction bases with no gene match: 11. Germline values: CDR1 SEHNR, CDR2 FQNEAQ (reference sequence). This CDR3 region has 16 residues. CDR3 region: CASSPRGASGRNTQYF. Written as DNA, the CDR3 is TGTGCCAGCAGCCCCCGGGGGGCTAGCGGGAGGAATACGCAGTATTTT.

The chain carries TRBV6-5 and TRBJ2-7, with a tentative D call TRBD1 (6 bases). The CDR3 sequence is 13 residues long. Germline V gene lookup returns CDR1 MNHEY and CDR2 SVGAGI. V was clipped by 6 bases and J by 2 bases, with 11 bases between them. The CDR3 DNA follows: TGTGCCAGCAGGGACAGCGGCCCCTACGAGCAGTACTTC. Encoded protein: CASRDSGPYEQYF.

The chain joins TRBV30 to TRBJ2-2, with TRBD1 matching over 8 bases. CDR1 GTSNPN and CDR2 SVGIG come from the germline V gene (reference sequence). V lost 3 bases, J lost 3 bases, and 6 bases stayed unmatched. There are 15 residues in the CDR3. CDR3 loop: CAWREGQAYTGELFF. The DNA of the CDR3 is TGTGCCTGGAGGGAGGGACAGGCGTACACCGGGGAGCTGTTTTTT.

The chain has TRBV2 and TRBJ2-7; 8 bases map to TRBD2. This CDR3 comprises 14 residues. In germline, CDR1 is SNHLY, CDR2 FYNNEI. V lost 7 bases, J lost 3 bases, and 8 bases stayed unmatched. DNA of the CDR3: TGTGCCAGCAATCAGCTAGCGGGCAACTACGAGCAGTACTTC. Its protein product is CASNQLAGNYEQYF.